The rows below give T cell receptor beta chains drawn from one sample of a study of blood T cell repertoires in COVID-19. Method: immunoSEQ multiplex PCR; TCRdb's copy keeps in-frame clones and lacks some. The sample comprises 250,000 or so clones, around 87% of which are singletons, and 1.5% to 2% rests with the top ten. The sample taken for sequencing was PBMCs or T cells enriched from blood (not recorded which). These receptors were obtained from a woman in her forties or fifties who had recovered from COVID-19. Each CDR3 is given with its conserved first and last residue. Fields, in order: J gene, V gene, CDR3 protein.

TRBJ2-3,TRBV28,CASSLTSGRTDTQYF
TRBJ2-1,TRBV9,CASSATSNEQFF
TRBJ2-1,TRBV11-2,CASSLLVLAGSLSYNEQFF
TRBJ1-2,TRBV30,CAWSNQGLSRNYGYTF
TRBJ1-2,TRBV18,CASSPSSDYGYTF
TRBJ2-1,TRBV10-1,CASSESAGTGVLGEQFF
TRBJ1-4,TRBV19,CASSMTSATEKLFF
TRBJ2-1,TRBV29-1,CSVERLAGGHDEQFF
TRBJ1-3,TRBV5-1,CASSLALSSGNTIYF
TRBJ1-6,TRBV25-1,CASSLYGQGESPLHF
TRBJ1-1,TRBV28,CASSLWAGRGNTEAFF
TRBJ2-3,TRBV30,CAWSVVRTDTQYF
TRBJ2-4,TRBV7-9,CASSPVDRGQNIQYF
TRBJ2-7,TRBV5-1,CASSLNRGKDEQYF
TRBJ1-5,TRBV4-2,CASSQASSNNQPQHF
TRBJ1-5,TRBV16,CASSQSESGQPQHF
TRBJ2-1,TRBV6-5,CASSYSFTVEQFF
TRBJ2-7,TRBV4-2,CASSQAGLASYEQYF
TRBJ2-3,TRBV28,CASSRRGLRSTDTQYF
TRBJ2-1,TRBV5-1,CASSWYSGGNEQFF
TRBJ2-7,TRBV25-1,CASSQAGGSYEQYF
TRBJ2-5,TRBV5-1,CASSLDSGFIETQYF
TRBJ2-5,TRBV11-2,CASSLSAGAHQETQYF
TRBJ2-2,TRBV5-1,CASSSDTGTGELFF
TRBJ2-3,TRBV4-2,CASSQDALAGPVGTDTQYF